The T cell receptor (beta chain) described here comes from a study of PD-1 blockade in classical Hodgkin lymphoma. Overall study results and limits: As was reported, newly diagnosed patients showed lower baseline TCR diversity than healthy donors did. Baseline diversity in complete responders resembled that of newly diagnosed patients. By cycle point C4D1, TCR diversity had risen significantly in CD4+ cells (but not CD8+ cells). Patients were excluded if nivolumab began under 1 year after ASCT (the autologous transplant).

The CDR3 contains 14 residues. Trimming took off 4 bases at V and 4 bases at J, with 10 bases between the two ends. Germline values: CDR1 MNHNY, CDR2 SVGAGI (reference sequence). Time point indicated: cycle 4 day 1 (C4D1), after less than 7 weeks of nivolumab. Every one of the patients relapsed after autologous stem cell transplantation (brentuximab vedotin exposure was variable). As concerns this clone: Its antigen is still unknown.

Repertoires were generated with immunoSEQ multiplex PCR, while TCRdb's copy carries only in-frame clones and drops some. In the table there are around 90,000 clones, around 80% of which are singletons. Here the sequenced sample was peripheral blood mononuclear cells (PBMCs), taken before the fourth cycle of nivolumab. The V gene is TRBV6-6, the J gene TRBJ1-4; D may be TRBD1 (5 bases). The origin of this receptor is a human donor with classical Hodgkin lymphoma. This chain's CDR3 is CASSFGAHNEKLFF. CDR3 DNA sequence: TGTGCCAGCAGTTTCGGGGCCCATAATGAAAAACTGTTTTTT.